These 30 T cell receptor beta chains were sequenced from one sample in a study of shared clonotypes between healthy human individuals. TCRdb's copy holds only in-frame clones and misses some; the assay was immunoSEQ multiplex PCR. The sample has around 2.1 million clones, under 97% seen once; the top ten hold 0.13%. The sample taken for sequencing was naive CD4+ T cells sorted from blood. Subset described: CD45RA+ positively selected. The receptor set was obtained from a man aged 18 to 29 in good health.

V gene TRBV29-1 combines with J gene TRBJ2-7; TRBD2 matches 11 bases. Trimming at V came to 6 bases and at J to 0 bases, leaving 4 bases not matched to a gene. Germline CDR1 reads SQVTM; CDR2 reads ANQGSEA. The CDR3 totals 14 residues. The CDR3 sequence is CSVRTSGFSYEQYF. The CDR3 bases are TGCAGCGTCCGGACTAGCGGGTTCTCCTACGAGCAGTACTTC.

The chain has TRBV19 and TRBJ1-5; D is uncertain. Germline V gene data show CDR1 as LNHDA and CDR2 as SQIVND (reference sequence). CDR3 length equals 13 residues. Trimming removed 6 bases at V and 1 base at J, with 7 bases between. Here the CDR3 reads CASRTQSNQPQHF. The CDR3 coding sequence is TGTGCCAGTAGGACGCAGAGCAATCAGCCCCAGCATTTT.

This clone was seen a single time. Other DNA variants within this sample encode the same CDR3. This chain uses TRBV7-8 with TRBJ2-3, with 8 nucleotides matching TRBD2. This CDR3 has 15 residues. CDR1 is SGHVS and CDR2 is FQNEAQ in the germline V gene. The V gene end was trimmed by 4 bases and the J gene end by 2 bases; junction bases not matched to a gene: 5. The CDR3 is CASSSLAGNTDTQYF. CDR3 DNA sequence: TGTGCCAGCAGCTCCTTAGCGGGAAACACAGATACGCAGTATTTT.

V is TRBV19 and J is TRBJ2-1; 7 bases line up with TRBD2. The CDR3 covers 19 residues. V lost 0 bases and J lost 0; bases outside the gene matches: 11. Germline lookup yields CDR1 LNHDA and CDR2 SQIVND (reference sequence). Here the CDR3 DNA reads TGTGCCAGTAGTATAGAACTAGCGCCCGCCCTAAGCTCCTACAATGAGCAGTTCTTC. Encoded protein: CASSIELAPALSSYNEQFF.

The chain recombines TRBV11-2 with TRBJ2-2; D might be TRBD2 (6 bases). Germline loops: CDR1 SGHAT, CDR2 FQNNGV. V was cut by 5 bases and J by 1 base, with 11 bases left in between. The CDR3 is 15 amino acids. DNA for the CDR3: TGTGCCAGCAGCCGGGGGTCAGGGAACACCGGGGAGCTGTTTTTT. It codes for CASSRGSGNTGELFF.

The V gene is TRBV28, the J gene TRBJ2-7, with 7 nucleotides matching TRBD1. After removal of 5 bases from V and 8 bases from J, the junction contained 9 bases not matched to a gene. The CDR3 runs to 13 residues. The germline gives CDR1 MDHEN, CDR2 SYDVKM. DNA for the CDR3: TGTGCCAGCAGTCCCGGGACAGCTAATCAGCAGTACTTC. Its translation is CASSPGTANQQYF.

The rearrangement joins TRBV5-3 to TRBJ2-1, with 7 bases identical to TRBD1. TRBV5-3 carries the ORF label, with uncertain function. This CDR3 is 15 amino acids long. Trimming at V came to 5 bases and at J to 2 bases, leaving 7 bases not matched to a gene. The CDR3 is CARRPGTAPYNEQFF. The CDR3 DNA follows: TGTGCCAGAAGACCGGGGACAGCTCCCTACAATGAGCAGTTCTTC.

As concerns this clone: Other nucleotide sequences in the sample specify the same CDR3. This chain connects TRBV5-4 to TRBJ2-7, with 9 bases identical to TRBD2. The CDR3 runs to 15 residues. Germline CDR1 reads SGHNT; CDR2 reads YYREEE (reference sequence). J gave up 2 bases and V 0 bases, and 3 bases lay outside the gene matches. The CDR3 coding sequence is TGTGCCAGCAGCTTGGAAGCGGGGGGTGCCTACGAGCAGTACTTC. Its protein is CASSLEAGGAYEQYF.

This chain links TRBV6-1 with TRBJ2-7; D unresolved. Trimming took off 6 bases at V and 3 bases at J, with 9 bases between the two ends. The CDR3 sequence is 12 residues long. Looked up from germline, CDR1 is MNHNS and CDR2 is SASEGT. The DNA for the CDR3 is TGTGCCAGCAGGGAGCGCAGCTACGAGCAGTACTTC. This encodes CASRERSYEQYF.

This chain uses TRBV19 with TRBJ2-3; D gene unclear. Trimming removed 5 bases at V and 5 bases at J, with 11 bases between. CDR3 size: 13 residues. Germline V gene lookup returns CDR1 LNHDA and CDR2 SQIVND (reference sequence). CDR3 amino acids: CASSAPTQDTQYF. The CDR3 DNA follows: TGTGCCAGTAGTGCTCCGACGCAAGATACGCAGTATTTT.

The rearrangement joins TRBV30 to TRBJ2-3, with 8 positions matching TRBD2. Germline assignment: CDR1 GTSNPN and CDR2 SVGIG (reference sequence). The CDR3 runs to 15 residues. V shed 7 bases, J shed 3 bases, and the junction held 12 bases outside the gene matches. Here the CDR3 reads CAFQPLSGKTDTQYF. The CDR3 region has the DNA TGTGCCTTCCAGCCACTTAGCGGGAAAACAGATACGCAGTATTTT.

V and J are TRBV7-8 and TRBJ1-2; perhaps TRBD1 as D (5 bases). Germline V gives CDR1 SGHVS, CDR2 FQNEAQ. The CDR3 has 14 amino acids. V was trimmed by 0 bases and J by 1 base, leaving 6 bases between them. CDR3 protein: CASSLAGGNYGYTF. Written as DNA, the CDR3 is TGTGCCAGCAGCTTAGCTGGGGGTAACTATGGCTACACCTTC. The full variable domain, with the rest looked up from reference TRBV7-8 and TRBJ1-2, is GAGVSQSPRYKVAKRGQDVALRCDPISGHVSLFWYQQALGQGPEFLTYFQNEAQLDKSGLPSDRFFAERPEGSVSTLKIQRTQQEDSAVYLCASSLAGGNYGYTFGSGTRLTVV.

The rearrangement links TRBV11-3 to TRBJ2-1; D is undetermined. There are 16 residues in the CDR3. Trimming removed 2 bases at V and 0 bases at J, with 11 bases between. The germline V gene has CDR1 SGHNT and CDR2 YENEEA. The CDR3 here is CASSLHPPSSYNEQFF. CDR3 sequence (DNA): TGTGCCAGCAGCTTACATCCCCCAAGCTCCTACAATGAGCAGTTCTTC.

This chain uses TRBV5-1 with TRBJ2-2; 8 bases align to TRBD1. The J segment lost 3 bases and the V segment lost 3 bases, leaving 4 bases of the junction unmatched. Germline lookup yields CDR1 SGHRS and CDR2 YFSETQ. This CDR3 contains 15 residues. In DNA, the CDR3 is TGCGCCAGCAGCTCAGGGGGCTGGGACACCGGGGAGCTGTTTTTT. The encoded protein is CASSSGGWDTGELFF.

J is TRBJ2-5 and V is TRBV6-1, with TRBD2 identical over 12 bases. Germline values: CDR1 MNHNS, CDR2 SASEGT. This CDR3 region has 17 residues. After removal of 4 bases from V and 5 bases from J, the junction contained 11 bases not matched to a gene. CDR3: CASSGGRLAGDWETQYF. The CDR3 DNA reads TGTGCCAGCAGTGGGGGAAGACTAGCGGGAGATTGGGAGACCCAGTACTTC.

Notes on this clone: The same CDR3 is also encoded by other DNA sequences in this sample. The CDR3 spells CASSLADSSYEQYF. In DNA, the CDR3 is TGTGCCAGCAGTTTGGCGGACAGCTCCTACGAGCAGTACTTC. The V gene is TRBV6-5, the J gene TRBJ2-7, with D possibly being TRBD1 (6 bases). Trimming left V 4 bases short and J 0 bases short, with 10 bases between. Per germline, CDR1 MNHEY and CDR2 SVGAGI. The CDR3 runs to 14 residues.

The chain uses TRBV5-4 and TRBJ2-5, with D perhaps matching TRBD2 (7 bases). Germline values: CDR1 SGHNT, CDR2 YYREEE (reference sequence). V lost 4 bases to trimming and J lost 0 bases, with 16 bases between them. This CDR3 is built from 16 residues. CDR3 DNA: TGTGCCAGCAGCCCCGGGGGCGGGGGCTACCAAGAGACCCAGTACTTC. It codes for CASSPGGGGYQETQYF.

As concerns this clone: Within the sample, other DNA sequences also encode this same CDR3. This sequence joins TRBV11-2 and TRBJ2-7; no clear D gene. Germline assignment: CDR1 SGHAT and CDR2 FQNNGV. V lost 0 bases to trimming and J lost 0 bases, with 3 bases between them. There are 13 residues in the CDR3. The CDR3 reads CASSLDGSYEQYF. The CDR3 nucleotides read TGTGCCAGCAGCTTAGATGGCTCCTACGAGCAGTACTTC.

This sequence joins TRBV14 and TRBJ2-7; D may be TRBD1 (5 bases). Between the trimmed V and J ends, which lost 9 bases and 1 base, there was a span of 22 bases. Germline CDR1 and CDR2: SGHDN and FVKESK. CDR3 length equals 16 residues. In nucleotides, the CDR3 is TGTGCCAGTTCCACATTGGACACATCCTATTCCTACGAGCAGTACTTC. Amino acid sequence: CASSTLDTSYSYEQYF.

J is TRBJ2-3 and V is TRBV5-1; D is undetermined. This CDR3 contains 17 residues. In germline, CDR1 is SGHRS, CDR2 YFSETQ. The germline V and J ends were trimmed by 0 bases and 0 bases, with 14 bases remaining between them. This chain's CDR3 is CASSLAASLSSTDTQYF. The CDR3 nucleotides read TGCGCCAGCAGCTTGGCCGCTTCCTTGTCTAGCACAGATACGCAGTATTTT.

The chain joins TRBV7-2 to TRBJ2-5; D not certain. The CDR3 runs 13 residues. Germline values: CDR1 SGHTA, CDR2 FQGNSA. V lost 0 bases to trimming and J lost 8 bases, with 10 bases between them. The CDR3 loop reads CASSLAGSRTQYF. The CDR3 DNA reads as TGTGCCAGCAGCTTAGCCGGGTCTCGTACCCAGTACTTC.

The chain has TRBV30 and TRBJ2-6; D uncertain. Germline V gene lookup returns CDR1 GTSNPN and CDR2 SVGIG (reference sequence). V was cut by 2 bases and J by 1 base, with 3 bases left in between. The CDR3 runs 13 residues. The CDR3 region has the DNA TGTGCCTGGAGTATTTCTGGGGCCAACGTCCTGACTTTC. Its protein product is CAWSISGANVLTF.

This clone showed up just once. This chain connects TRBV5-1 to TRBJ2-7; 9 nucleotides line up with TRBD1. V was clipped by 4 bases and J by 3 bases; unmatched bases: 8. This CDR3 is 15 amino acids long. Germline CDR1 and CDR2: SGHRS and YFSETQ. DNA of the CDR3: TGCGCCAGCAGCCCGAGGGGGGACAGGGTCTACGAGCAGTACTTC. Translating it yields CASSPRGDRVYEQYF.

The rearrangement joins TRBV10-3 to TRBJ2-5; 12 bases align to TRBD2. There are 15 residues in the CDR3. V gave up 8 bases and J gave up 2 bases; unmatched junction bases: 6. Germline V gene sequence: CDR1 ENHRY, CDR2 SYGVKD. DNA of the CDR3: TGTGCCATCGCCCCGACTAGCGGGGGACAAGAGACCCAGTACTTC. Encoded protein: CAIAPTSGGQETQYF.

The chain carries TRBV6-6 and TRBJ2-7, with D possibly being TRBD1 (6 bases). Trimming cost V 7 bases and J 4 bases, with 20 bases left between them. The CDR3 has 15 amino acids. Per germline, CDR1 MNHNY and CDR2 SVGAGI (reference sequence). CDR3 sequence (DNA): TGTGCCAGCAAGAGGAGTGGGGACAAGGGTTACGAGCAGTACTTC. Protein: CASKRSGDKGYEQYF.

This chain links TRBV7-9 with TRBJ2-5; TRBD1 matches 8 bases. After removal of 1 base from V and 4 bases from J, the junction contained 11 bases not matched to a gene. In germline, CDR1 is SEHNR, CDR2 FQNEAQ (reference sequence). There are 17 residues in the CDR3. The CDR3 region has the DNA TGTGCCAGCAGCTTAGGGGACAGGCCCTTGGGGGTAGAGACCCAGTACTTC. Translation gives CASSLGDRPLGVETQYF.

The chain uses TRBV6-5 and TRBJ1-2; 10 bases are shared with TRBD1. Germline V gene data show CDR1 as MNHEY and CDR2 as SVGAGI. The CDR3 is 15 residues long. V shed 2 bases and J 2 bases; nucleotides not matched to a gene: 2. The CDR3 loop reads CASSYPGQGNYGYTF. The CDR3 DNA reads as TGTGCCAGCAGTTACCCGGGACAGGGGAACTATGGCTACACCTTC.

The CDR3 DNA reads TGTGCCATCAGTGAACGGGAGCAGGGGGCCGGCGGGGAGCTGTTTTTT. This sequence encodes CAISEREQGAGGELFF. The chain uses TRBV10-3 and TRBJ2-2; TRBD1 matches at 8 bases. The CDR3 runs to 16 residues. V dropped 3 bases and J dropped 7; count of bases not matched to a gene: 10. The germline CDR1 and CDR2 sequences are ENHRY and SYGVKD.

The chain uses TRBV5-1 and TRBJ1-1; 11 positions match TRBD1. Germline trimming cut 2 bases from V and 5 bases from J; bases unmatched to any gene: 5. Germline CDR1 is SGHRS and CDR2 is YFSETQ. The CDR3 covers 15 residues. CDR3 residues: CASSLIGQGATEAFF. The DNA for the CDR3 is TGCGCCAGCAGCTTAATAGGACAGGGGGCAACTGAAGCTTTCTTT.

The chain joins TRBV7-3 to TRBJ2-3, with 8 bases that match TRBD1. Germline-derived CDR1 and CDR2 are SGHTA and FQGTGA. CDR3 length equals 14 residues. Unmatched junction bases numbered 4, after V lost 5 bases and J lost 3 bases. The CDR3 coding sequence is TGTGCCAGCAGCCCAAGACAGGGGACAGATACGCAGTATTTT. It codes for CASSPRQGTDTQYF.